This T cell receptor (beta chain) was captured by sequencing in a study of cytotoxic CD8 clonotypes in ibrutinib-treated CLL. Turning to the study itself: Researchers reported over 9 relapsed/refractory and under 16 treatment-naive patients, 17 to 18 of them IGHV unmutated. An average of approximately 260,000 productive templates and around 100,000 productive rearrangements was obtained per sample.

The protocol was immunoSEQ multiplex PCR, while the TCRdb copy is restricted to in-frame clones and leaves out a portion. The sample consists of approximately 67,000 clones, 80% of them appearing once. Study-wide results and limits: Clonality climbed at ibrutinib response, then dropped toward baseline at progression.

From germline, CDR1 is PRHDT and CDR2 FYEKMQ (reference sequence). CDR3 size: 15 residues. Germline trimming cut 3 bases from V and 2 bases from J; bases unmatched to any gene: 6. Only one count was recorded for this clone. As yet, its antigen is unknown. The chain uses TRBV13 and TRBJ2-7; 8 nucleotides match TRBD1. This clonotype was sampled from a human donor with chronic lymphocytic leukemia. The sequences come from PBMCs, collected at disease progression, from a patient treated with ibrutinib. The DNA of the CDR3 is TGTGCCAGCAGCTTCTGGACAGGGATAACCTACGAGCAGTACTTC. Translation: CASSFWTGITYEQYF.